The rows below give T cell receptor beta chains drawn from one sample of a study of OX40 agonist ivuxolimab in advanced cancers. Produced via immunoSEQ multiplex PCR; TCRdb's table is partial and in-frame only. The sample holds fewer than 70,000 clones, around 85% seen once. The source material was CD4+ or CD8+ T cells sorted from blood, sampled in a trial of the OX40 agonist ivuxolimab. The receptor source for this set is an adult with an advanced solid tumor such as melanoma, head and neck, liver or kidney cancer. Both conserved end residues are part of each CDR3. The D gene is left open where the match is weak. Not every row has a clone size; where given, it reads once, few, many or a size class.

V gene	clone size	D gene	J gene	CDR3 protein	CDR3 DNA
TRBV30	.	.	TRBJ1-5	CAWRERGLGSNQPQHF	TGTGCCTGGAGGGAACGCGGGCTCGGAAGCAATCAGCCCCAGCATTTT
TRBV27	.	TRBD2	TRBJ2-5	CASSLSLGLAGAGETQYF	TGTGCCAGCAGTTTATCGCTCGGACTAGCGGGGGCAGGGGAGACCCAGTACTTC
TRBV5-1	.	.	TRBJ2-5	CASSNWQGETQYF	TGCGCCAGCAGCAATTGGCAGGGGGAGACCCAGTACTTC
TRBV9	.	.	TRBJ2-5	CASSVSQQETQYF	TGTGCCAGCAGCGTCAGCCAGCAAGAGACCCAGTACTTC
TRBV27	.	TRBD1	TRBJ2-2	CASSLRTGGRTGELFF	TGTGCCAGCAGTTTAAGGACAGGGGGCAGGACCGGGGAGCTGTTTTTT
TRBV10-2	.	.	TRBJ1-2	CASSESGSGTYGYTF	TGCGCCAGCAGTGAGTCAGGGTCAGGGACCTATGGCTACACCTTC
TRBV18	.	.	TRBJ2-2	CASSTFNGELFF	TGTGCCAGCTCAACTTTTAACGGGGAGCTGTTTTTT
TRBV2	.	TRBD2	TRBJ2-2	CASSERRGGRAGRDTGELFF	TGTGCCAGCAGTGAACGAAGGGGCGGGAGGGCCGGAAGGGACACCGGGGAGCTGTTTTTT
TRBV5-6	.	TRBD1	TRBJ2-7	CASSPKFWTGGPSYEQYF	TGTGCCAGCAGCCCTAAATTTTGGACAGGGGGTCCCTCCTACGAGCAGTACTTC
TRBV5-8	.	.	TRBJ2-2	CASIQGTFTGELFF	TGTGCCAGCATCCAGGGGACGTTCACCGGGGAGCTGTTTTTT
TRBV7-9	.	.	TRBJ2-7	CASSLGPTYYEQYF	TGTGCCAGCAGCTTAGGGCCTACCTACTACGAGCAGTACTTC
TRBV10-3	.	.	TRBJ2-7	CAISESRVGGRSYEQYF	TGTGCCATCAGTGAGTCGAGGGTGGGGGGTCGTTCCTACGAGCAGTACTTC
TRBV4-1	.	TRBD1	TRBJ1-4	CASSLTTGESQKLFF	TGCGCCAGCAGCCTAACTACAGGGGAGAGTCAAAAACTGTTTTTT
TRBV19	.	.	TRBJ2-6	CASSPSASGANVLTF	TGTGCCAGTAGTCCTTCGGCCTCTGGGGCCAACGTCCTGACTTTC
TRBV7-2	.	.	TRBJ2-7	CASSLAFSDSYEQYF	TGTGCCAGCAGCTTAGCGTTCAGCGACTCCTACGAGCAGTACTTC
TRBV5-6	.	.	TRBJ2-7	CASSSVTSLSYTEQYF	TGTGCCAGCAGCTCCGTAACGAGCCTTTCCTATACCGAGCAGTACTTC
TRBV5-1	.	TRBD2	TRBJ2-1	CASSPSAGGYNEQFF	TGCGCCAGCAGCCCCAGTGCGGGAGGATACAATGAGCAGTTCTTC
TRBV29-1	.	.	TRBJ2-1	CSVERPLSDNEQFF	TGCAGCGTTGAACGGCCTCTTTCCGACAATGAGCAGTTCTTC
TRBV2	.	.	TRBJ2-7	CASRRTVFRSYEQYF	TGTGCCAGCAGAAGGACAGTTTTCCGCTCCTACGAGCAGTACTTC
TRBV7-9	.	.	TRBJ2-1	CASSFLSTSQIYEQFF	TGTGCCAGCAGCTTTCTCTCTACTAGCCAGATCTATGAGCAGTTCTTC
TRBV19	.	TRBD2	TRBJ2-3	CASSRREGDTQYF	TGTGCCAGTAGTAGGCGGGAGGGGGATACGCAGTATTTT
TRBV2	.	TRBD2	TRBJ2-1	CASSEGLAGGRTYNEQFF	TGTGCCAGCAGTGAGGGACTAGCGGGAGGAAGGACCTACAATGAGCAGTTCTTC
TRBV5-1	.	.	TRBJ2-7	CASSLDRAEQYF	TGCGCCAGCAGCTTGGACAGGGCCGAGCAGTACTTC
TRBV27	few	TRBD1	TRBJ1-1	CASRDRQGRLTEAFF	TGTGCCAGCAGGGACCGACAGGGGCGGTTAACTGAAGCTTTCTTT
TRBV2	.	TRBD2	TRBJ2-7	CASGTSGSQLKEQYF	TGTGCCAGCGGGACTAGCGGGAGTCAATTGAAAGAGCAGTACTTC
TRBV6-1	.	.	TRBJ2-2	CASSESGGANTGELFF	TGTGCCAGCAGTGAATCCGGGGGCGCCAACACCGGGGAGCTGTTTTTT
TRBV2	.	.	TRBJ2-5	CASSFQGMETQYF	TGTGCCAGCAGTTTCCAGGGGATGGAGACCCAGTACTTC
TRBV10-2	.	TRBD2	TRBJ2-3	CASSGGTSGATDTQYF	TGCGCCAGCAGTGGGGGGACTAGCGGGGCCACAGATACGCAGTATTTT
TRBV7-8	once	.	TRBJ2-5	CASSQTRRETQYF	TGTGCCAGCAGCCAAACTAGGAGGGAGACCCAGTACTTC
TRBV28	few	TRBD2	TRBJ2-2	CATQAGARTGELFF	TGTGCCACCCAAGCGGGAGCTAGGACCGGGGAGCTGTTTTTT
TRBV2	.	TRBD1	TRBJ2-5	CASSVGRDRVNQETQYF	TGTGCCAGCAGTGTTGGGAGGGACAGGGTTAACCAAGAGACCCAGTACTTC
TRBV7-7	.	TRBD2	TRBJ2-1	CASILSGSPNEQFF	TGTGCTAGTATACTTAGCGGGAGCCCCAATGAGCAGTTCTTC
TRBV11-3	.	TRBD2	TRBJ2-1	CASSRTSGRAVEQFF	TGTGCCAGCAGCCGGACTAGCGGGAGGGCCGTTGAGCAGTTCTTC
TRBV7-9	.	.	TRBJ2-5	CASSSTSGRGETQYF	TGTGCCAGCAGTTCTACTAGCGGCAGGGGGGAGACCCAGTACTTC
TRBV7-8	.	.	TRBJ1-5	CASSARRVGNQPQHF	TGTGCCAGCAGCGCCCGGCGAGTCGGCAATCAGCCCCAGCATTTT